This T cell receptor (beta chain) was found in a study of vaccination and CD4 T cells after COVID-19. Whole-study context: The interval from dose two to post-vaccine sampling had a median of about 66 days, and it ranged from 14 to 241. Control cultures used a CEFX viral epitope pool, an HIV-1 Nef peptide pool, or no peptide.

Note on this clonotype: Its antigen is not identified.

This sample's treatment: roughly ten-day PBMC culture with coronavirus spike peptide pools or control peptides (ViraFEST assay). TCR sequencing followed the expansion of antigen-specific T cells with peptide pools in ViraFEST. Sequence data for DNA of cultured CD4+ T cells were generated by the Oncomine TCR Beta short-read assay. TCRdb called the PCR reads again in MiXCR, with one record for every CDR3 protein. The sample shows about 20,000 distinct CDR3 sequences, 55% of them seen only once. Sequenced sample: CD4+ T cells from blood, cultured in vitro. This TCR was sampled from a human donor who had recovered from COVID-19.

As DNA, the CDR3 is TGTGCCAGCAGCTGGGCGACGGGGGTCCAAGAGACCCAGTACTTC. Translated: CASSWATGVQETQYF. V and J are TRBV7-8 and TRBJ2-5; D is perhaps TRBD2 (6 bases). Germline lookup yields CDR1 SGHVS and CDR2 FQNEAQ. This CDR3 has 15 amino acids. Trimming removed 4 bases from V and 1 base from J, with 13 bases in between.